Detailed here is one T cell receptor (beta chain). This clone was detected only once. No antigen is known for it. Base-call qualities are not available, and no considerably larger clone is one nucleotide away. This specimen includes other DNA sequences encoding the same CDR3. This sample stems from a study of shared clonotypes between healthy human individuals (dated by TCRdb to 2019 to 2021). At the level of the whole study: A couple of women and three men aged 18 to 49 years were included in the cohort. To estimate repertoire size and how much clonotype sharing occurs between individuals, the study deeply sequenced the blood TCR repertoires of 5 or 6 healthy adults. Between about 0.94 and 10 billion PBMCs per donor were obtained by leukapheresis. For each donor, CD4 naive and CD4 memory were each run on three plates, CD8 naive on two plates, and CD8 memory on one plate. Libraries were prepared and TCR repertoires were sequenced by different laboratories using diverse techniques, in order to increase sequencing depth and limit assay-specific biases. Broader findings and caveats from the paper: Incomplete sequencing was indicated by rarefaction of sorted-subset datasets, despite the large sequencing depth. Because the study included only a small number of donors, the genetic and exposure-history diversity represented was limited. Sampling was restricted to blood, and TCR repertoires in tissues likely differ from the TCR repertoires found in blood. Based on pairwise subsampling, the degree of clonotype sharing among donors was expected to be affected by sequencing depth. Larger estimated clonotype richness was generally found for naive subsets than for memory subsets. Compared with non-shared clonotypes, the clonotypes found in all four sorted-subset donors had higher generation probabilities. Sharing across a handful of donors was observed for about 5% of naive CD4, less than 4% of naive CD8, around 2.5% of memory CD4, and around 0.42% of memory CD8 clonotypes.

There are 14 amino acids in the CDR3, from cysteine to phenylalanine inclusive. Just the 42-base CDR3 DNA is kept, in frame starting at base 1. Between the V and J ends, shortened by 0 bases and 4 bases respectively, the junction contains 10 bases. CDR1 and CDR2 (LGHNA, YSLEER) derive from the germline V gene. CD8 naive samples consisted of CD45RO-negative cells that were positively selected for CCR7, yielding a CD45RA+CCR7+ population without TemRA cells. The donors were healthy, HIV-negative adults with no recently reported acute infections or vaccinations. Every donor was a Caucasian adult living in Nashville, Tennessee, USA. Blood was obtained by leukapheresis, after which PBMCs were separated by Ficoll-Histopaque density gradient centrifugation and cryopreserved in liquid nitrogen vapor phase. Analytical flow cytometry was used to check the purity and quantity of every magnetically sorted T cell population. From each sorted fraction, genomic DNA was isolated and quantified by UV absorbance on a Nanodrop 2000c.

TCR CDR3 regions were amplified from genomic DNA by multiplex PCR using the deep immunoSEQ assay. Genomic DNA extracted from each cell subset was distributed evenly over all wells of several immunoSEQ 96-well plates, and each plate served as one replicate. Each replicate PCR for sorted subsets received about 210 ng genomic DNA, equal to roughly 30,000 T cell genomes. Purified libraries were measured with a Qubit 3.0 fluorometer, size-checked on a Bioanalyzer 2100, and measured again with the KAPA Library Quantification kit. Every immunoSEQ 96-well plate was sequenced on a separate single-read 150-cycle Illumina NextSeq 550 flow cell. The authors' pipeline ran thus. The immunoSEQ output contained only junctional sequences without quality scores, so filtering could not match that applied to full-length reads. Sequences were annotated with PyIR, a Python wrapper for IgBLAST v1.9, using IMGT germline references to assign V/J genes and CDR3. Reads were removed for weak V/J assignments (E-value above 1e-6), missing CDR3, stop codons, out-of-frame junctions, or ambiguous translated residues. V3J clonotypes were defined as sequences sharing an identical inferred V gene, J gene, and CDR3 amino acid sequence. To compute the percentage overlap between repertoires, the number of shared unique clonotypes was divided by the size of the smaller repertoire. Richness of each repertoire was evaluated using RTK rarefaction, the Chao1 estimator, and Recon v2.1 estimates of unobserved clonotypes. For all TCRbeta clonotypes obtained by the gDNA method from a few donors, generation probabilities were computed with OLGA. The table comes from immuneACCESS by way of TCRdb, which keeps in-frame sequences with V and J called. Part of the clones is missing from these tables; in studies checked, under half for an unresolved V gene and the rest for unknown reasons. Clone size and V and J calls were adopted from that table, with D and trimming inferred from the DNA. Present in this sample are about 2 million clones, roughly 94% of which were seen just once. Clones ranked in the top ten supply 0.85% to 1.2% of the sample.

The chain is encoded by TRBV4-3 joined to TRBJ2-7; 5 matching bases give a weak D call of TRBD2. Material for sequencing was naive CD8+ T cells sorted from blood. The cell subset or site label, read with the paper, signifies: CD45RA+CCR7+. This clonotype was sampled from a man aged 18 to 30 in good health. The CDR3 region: CASSQDTSSYEQYF. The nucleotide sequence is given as TGCGCCAGCAGCCAAGACACTAGTTCGTACGAGCAGTACTTC.